Shown below are 6 T cell receptor beta chains from a single sample sequenced in a study of cytomegalovirus exposure and HLA in healthy donors. Researchers ran the PCR with 60 Vbeta and 13 Jbeta primers. Clones were read by immunoSEQ multiplex PCR, and TCRdb kept only the in-frame ones, dropping some. The sample comprises 150,000 to 200,000 clones, roughly 79% of which are singletons, and around an eighth rests with the top ten. Sequenced material: PBMCs. The receptor source for this set is a man aged 50-59 years in good health and CMV-seropositive.

V is TRBV9 and J is TRBJ1-5; maybe TRBD1 (6 bases). Per the germline V gene, CDR1 is SGDLS and CDR2 is YYNGEE. The CDR3 sequence is 12 residues long. Trimming took 3 bases from V and 10 from J, leaving 11 bases between them. Here the CDR3 reads CASSEPGGPQHF. CDR3 DNA sequence: TGTGCCAGCAGCGAGCCTGGGGGCCCCCAGCATTTT.

This clone appeared a few times. The CDR3 DNA reads TGCGCCAGCAGCCAAGTCGACTTATTCTGGCCCCAGCATTTT. Its protein product is CASSQVDLFWPQHF. This chain joins TRBV4-1 and TRBJ1-5; D gene uncertain. Germline V CDR1 and CDR2: MGHRA, YSYEKL. The V and J ends lost 1 base and 9 bases respectively, with 13 bases between them. The CDR3 length is 14 residues.

The chain joins TRBV6-1 to TRBJ2-7; 8 positions match TRBD1. Germline CDR1 and CDR2: MNHNS and SASEGT. With 4 bases clipped from V and 2 bases from J, the junction kept 4 bases outside the gene matches. This CDR3 spans 14 amino acids. This chain's CDR3 is CASSARDRTYEQYV. As DNA, the CDR3 is TGTGCCAGCAGTGCCCGGGACAGGACCTACGAGCAGTACGTC.

The chain's CDR3 is CASSSAGVVDGYTF. CDR3 bases: TGTGCCAGCAGCTCGGCAGGGGTGGTAGATGGCTACACCTTC. The chain has TRBV7-8 and TRBJ1-2, with D maybe TRBD1 (6 bases). In germline, CDR1 is SGHVS, CDR2 FQNEAQ. Trimming pared 4 bases from V and 6 bases from J, leaving 15 bases between. CDR3 size: 14 residues.

This chain connects TRBV9 to TRBJ2-3; D is possibly TRBD2 (6 bases). The length of the CDR3 is 17 residues. V was shortened by 0 bases and J by 0 bases, with 14 bases between the two germline ends. CDR1 is SGDLS, CDR2 YYNGEE, per germline. The CDR3 sequence: CASSVVGSGASTDTQYF. CDR3 DNA: TGTGCCAGCAGCGTAGTTGGTAGCGGCGCAAGCACAGATACGCAGTATTTT.

The chain couples TRBV19 to TRBJ1-5; D unresolved. The V and J ends lost 7 bases and 4 bases respectively, with 8 bases between them. This CDR3 is built from 12 residues. Germline V gene sequence: CDR1 LNHDA, CDR2 SQIVND (reference sequence). The CDR3 sequence: CASMVGNQPQHF. The CDR3, as DNA: TGTGCCAGTATGGTCGGGAATCAGCCCCAGCATTTT.